Below, one T cell receptor beta chain is given with its context. The CDR3 is made up of 15 amino acids. Germline CDR1 and CDR2: SGHVS and FQNEAQ. The ends lost 3 bases at V and 3 bases at J; junction bases unmatched: 6. The data derive from a study of T cell repertoires in cytomegalovirus infection. From the reads, TCRdb called clonotypes with MiXCR, one entry per CDR3 protein. The sample holds about 360,000 distinct CDR3 sequences; 18% are singletons and the top ten take roughly 8.7%. The chain combines TRBV7-8 with TRBJ2-7; 9 nucleotides line up with TRBD1. Source material: PBMCs. The receptor comes from a human donor in good health (CMV status not recorded). Some clones in this sample may be carry-over from other donors' samples. CDR3 loop: CASSFRTGDGYEQYF. For the CDR3, the DNA is TGTGCCAGCAGCTTCCGGACAGGGGATGGCTACGAGCAGTACTTC.